The source of this TCR beta chain is a study of response to subunit inactivated influenza vaccine. TCRdb re-called the RT-PCR reads through MiXCR, storing one row per CDR3 protein. The sample contains under 550,000 distinct CDR3 sequences, approximately 7.3% of which appear only once. This CDR3 spans 14 amino acids. CDR1 and CDR2 from the germline V gene are MNHEY and SVGEGT. V dropped 7 bases and J dropped 2; count of bases not matched to a gene: 8. This clonotype was picked up a small number of times. The antigen is not known. Whole-study results and caveats: The authors put forward the suggestion that each seasonal influenza vaccination may bring in only a limited number of new T cells.

This TCR derives from a man between 45 and 75 years old who received an inactivated influenza vaccine. The sequenced sample was PBMCs from blood, obtained roughly 24 months after vaccination. The J gene is TRBJ2-7, the V gene TRBV6-2 or TRBV6-3, with 7 bases that match TRBD1. CDR3 coding DNA: TGTGCCAGCACCGACAGGGCCCAAACCTACGAGCAGTACTTC. It specifies CASTDRAQTYEQYF.